These 30 T cell receptor beta chains were sequenced from one sample in a study of blood T cell repertoires in COVID-19 (dated by TCRdb to 2020 to 2022). Library prep was done by the immunoSEQ multiplex PCR assay. TCRdb carries this immuneACCESS record with in-frame sequences only. Its versions omit some clonotypes, under half of them owing to an unresolved V gene in the studies checked, with the rest unexplained. This sample lists hundreds of thousands of clones; 75% to 85% were detected once. Around 1.3% of the sample comes from the top ten. The sample comprised peripheral blood. The origin of the receptors is a woman aged 25 to 45 with COVID-19, enrolled during active disease.

J is TRBJ1-4 and V is TRBV16; D might be TRBD1 (6 bases). The CDR3 is made up of 16 amino acids. The germline gives CDR1 KGHSY, CDR2 FQNENV. The V end was cut by 4 bases, the J end by 0 bases, with 12 bases between. CDR3 nucleotide sequence: TGTGCCAGCAGCCGAGGACAGTCCTCAACTAATGAAAAACTGTTTTTT. This encodes CASSRGQSSTNEKLFF.

This sequence joins TRBV10-3 and TRBJ1-2; 7 bases agree with TRBD1. CDR1 and CDR2 from the germline V gene are ENHRY and SYGVKD. V shed 4 bases and J 4 bases; nucleotides not matched to a gene: 9. CDR3 length: 15 amino acids. CDR3 region: CAISAGTDVFYGYTF. Here the CDR3 DNA reads TGTGCCATCAGTGCCGGGACAGATGTCTTCTATGGCTACACCTTC.

The rearrangement joins TRBV7-3 to TRBJ1-1; D gene unclear. Germline-derived CDR1 and CDR2 are SGHTA and FQGTGA. The CDR3 extends over 15 amino acids. Trimming removed 1 base at V and 4 bases at J, with 13 bases between. The CDR3 protein is CASSLSPGDSTEAFF. CDR3 nucleotides: TGTGCCAGCAGCTTAAGCCCCGGGGATTCCACTGAAGCTTTCTTT.

The gene calls are TRBV18 and TRBJ1-1; D is perhaps TRBD1 (5 bases). Trimming removed 6 bases from V and 3 bases from J, with 11 bases in between. Germline V gives CDR1 KGHSH, CDR2 LQKENI. This CDR3 has 13 residues. The CDR3 nucleotides read TGTGCCAGCTCTGCAGGGCTAGACACTGAAGCTTTCTTT. This translates into CASSAGLDTEAFF.

The chain carries TRBV7-3 and TRBJ1-4; TRBD1 might be the D (5 bases). Trimming pared 0 bases from V and 4 bases from J, leaving 9 bases between. From germline, CDR1 is SGHTA and CDR2 FQGTGA. This CDR3 has 15 amino acids. This chain's CDR3 is CASSLTGAFNEKLFF. The CDR3 DNA sequence: TGTGCCAGCAGCTTAACAGGGGCGTTTAATGAAAAACTGTTTTTT.

This clone was seen ten or more times. V gene TRBV27 combines with J gene TRBJ1-5; possible D gene TRBD1, 6 bases. Germline V CDR1 and CDR2: MNHEY, SMNVEV (reference sequence). Trimming stripped 3 bases from V and 3 bases from J, with 12 bases between. CDR3 length: 15 amino acids. The CDR3 coding sequence is TGTGCCAGCAGTTTCTTGGGGGCCGACAATCAGCCCCAGCATTTT. Protein sequence: CASSFLGADNQPQHF.

The V call is TRBV4-3, the J call TRBJ1-2, with 7 nucleotides matching TRBD1. The CDR3 is 15 amino acids. V was pared by 1 base and J by 5 bases, with 7 bases of the junction left unmatched. Germline V gene data show CDR1 as LGHNA and CDR2 as YSLEER. The CDR3 protein is CASSQGTQGRYGYTF. As DNA, the CDR3 is TGCGCCAGCAGCCAAGGAACACAGGGGCGGTATGGCTACACCTTC.

The chain employs TRBV7-2 and TRBJ1-2, with D possibly matching TRBD1 (5 bases). The CDR3 extends over 15 amino acids. Germline V gene sequence: CDR1 SGHTA, CDR2 FQGNSA. Trimming shortened V by 4 bases and J by 2 bases, and 14 bases separated the two germline ends. This CDR3 is CASSSRWGENYGYTF. The CDR3 bases are TGTGCCAGCAGCTCCCGTTGGGGGGAAAACTATGGCTACACCTTC. Combining the CDR3 with reference TRBV7-2 and TRBJ1-2 gives the whole variable domain GAGVSQSPSNKVTEKGKDVELRCDPISGHTALYWYRQSLGQGLEFLIYFQGNSAPDKSGLPSDRFSAERTGGSVSTLTIQRTQQEDSAVYLCASSSRWGENYGYTFGSGTRLTVV.

J is TRBJ1-3 and V is TRBV7-9, with D unclear. The V and J ends lost 1 base and 4 bases respectively, with 5 bases between them. Germline CDR1 is SEHNR and CDR2 is FQNEAQ (reference sequence). This CDR3 is built from 13 residues. The CDR3 sequence is CASSLGQGNTIYF. CDR3 sequence (DNA): TGTGCCAGCAGCTTAGGACAAGGAAACACCATATATTTT. Full variable domain (remainder filled in from reference TRBV7-9 and TRBJ1-3): DTGVSQNPRHKITKRGQNVTFRCDPISEHNRLYWYRQTLGQGPEFLTYFQNEAQLEKSRLLSDRFSAERPKGSFSTLEIQRTEQGDSAMYLCASSLGQGNTIYFGEGSWLTVV.

For this clone: Other DNA sequences of this sample code for an identical CDR3. For the CDR3, the DNA is TGTGCCAGTAGTATCCCCGGGGGAGAGACCCAGTACTTC. This translates into CASSIPGGETQYF. V is TRBV19 and J is TRBJ2-5, with a possible D match to TRBD2 (6 bases). This CDR3 contains 13 residues. Germline CDR1 reads LNHDA; CDR2 reads SQIVND (reference sequence). The V end lost 3 bases, the J end lost 4 bases, and 9 bases lay between the germline ends.

This clone has just one count. V gene TRBV7-3 combines with J gene TRBJ2-1; TRBD2 agrees at 14 bases. The CDR3 consists of 17 residues. V was clipped by 2 bases and J by 8 bases; unmatched bases: 8. In germline, CDR1 is SGHTA, CDR2 FQGTGA. CDR3 amino acids: CASSLGGLAGAKDEQFF. DNA for the CDR3: TGTGCCAGCAGCTTAGGGGGACTAGCGGGAGCTAAGGATGAGCAGTTCTTC.

The chain has TRBV7-2 and TRBJ2-7; 12 bases are shared with TRBD2. Per germline, CDR1 SGHTA and CDR2 FQGNSA. The junction had 9 bases not matched to a gene; V was cut back by 2 bases and J by 7 bases. The CDR3 length is 16 residues. The chain's CDR3 is CASSLLAGGGMGEQYF. Written as DNA, the CDR3 is TGTGCCAGCAGCTTACTAGCGGGAGGGGGCATGGGGGAGCAGTACTTC.

The genes are TRBV2 and TRBJ2-3; TRBD2 aligns across 7 bases. V lost 0 bases and J lost 2; bases outside the gene matches: 5. Germline-derived CDR1 and CDR2 are SNHLY and FYNNEI. The CDR3 loop spans 16 amino acids. DNA for the CDR3: TGTGCCAGCAGTGAAGCGGCGGGAGACACCACAGATACGCAGTATTTT. This translates into CASSEAAGDTTDTQYF.

This chain uses TRBV7-9 with TRBJ2-1; D is unclear. Germline V gives CDR1 SEHNR, CDR2 FQNEAQ (reference sequence). V was shortened by 3 bases and J by 0 bases, with 18 bases between the two germline ends. The CDR3 runs 18 residues. CDR3 sequence reads: CASSLPLRERSSYNEQFF. The CDR3 DNA sequence: TGTGCCAGCAGCTTGCCGCTCCGAGAGAGGAGCTCCTACAATGAGCAGTTCTTC.

The chain joins TRBV19 to TRBJ2-1, with a possible D match to TRBD2 (5 bases). Trimming cost V 0 bases and J 5 bases, with 20 bases left between them. Germline V gene data show CDR1 as LNHDA and CDR2 as SQIVND (reference sequence). The CDR3 spans 18 residues. The CDR3 bases are TGTGCCAGTAGTATAGAAAGCGGAGGAGGACGGATGAACAATGAGCAGTTCTTC. Its translation: CASSIESGGGRMNNEQFF.

The DNA of the CDR3 is TGTGCCAGCAGCGTCAGGGGGGACCAGCCCCAGCATTTT. Amino acid sequence: CASSVRGDQPQHF. The V and J genes are TRBV7-2 and TRBJ1-5, with 7 bases identical to TRBD1. J was trimmed by 7 bases and V by 5 bases; bases with no gene match: 5. Germline V lookup: CDR1 SGHTA, CDR2 FQGNSA. The CDR3 runs 13 residues.

V usage is TRBV7-9 and J usage is TRBJ1-2; unclear D gene. The CDR3 totals 15 residues. V was trimmed by 3 bases and J by 1 base, leaving 12 bases between them. Germline loops: CDR1 SEHNR, CDR2 FQNEAQ (reference sequence). The chain's CDR3 is CASSFVEYFNYGYTF. Written as DNA, the CDR3 is TGTGCCAGCAGCTTCGTGGAGTATTTTAACTATGGCTACACCTTC.

In its sample, this clone was seen many times. The gene calls are TRBV5-6 and TRBJ2-3; perhaps TRBD1 as D (6 bases). Germline CDR1 reads SGHDT; CDR2 reads YYEEEE. The V end was cut by 0 bases, the J end by 2 bases, with 10 bases between. This CDR3 is built from 15 residues. In DNA, the CDR3 is TGTGCCAGCAGCTTGGAGGGGACATACACAGATACGCAGTATTTT. It encodes CASSLEGTYTDTQYF.

The chain employs TRBV20-1 and TRBJ1-5, with D unresolved. In germline, CDR1 is DFQATT, CDR2 SNEGSKA (reference sequence). The length of the CDR3 is 15 residues. V was cut by 3 bases and J by 0 bases, with 12 bases left in between. CDR3 residues: CSASLDGYSNQPQHF. The CDR3 nucleotides read TGCAGTGCTAGTCTAGACGGCTATAGCAATCAGCCCCAGCATTTT.

This chain joins TRBV15 and TRBJ1-2, with D perhaps matching TRBD1 (5 bases). Deletions cut 0 bases from V and 5 bases from J, with 16 bases between. The CDR3 loop spans 16 amino acids. Germline loops: CDR1 LNHNV, CDR2 YYDKDF (reference sequence). CDR3: CATSRDGAGQGYGYTF. The CDR3 DNA is TGTGCCACCAGCAGAGATGGGGCGGGGCAGGGTTATGGCTACACCTTC.

V usage is TRBV5-4 and J usage is TRBJ2-3; 10 nucleotides line up with TRBD1. Germline loops: CDR1 SGHNT, CDR2 YYREEE (reference sequence). The length of the CDR3 is 16 residues. V dropped 0 bases and J dropped 2; count of bases not matched to a gene: 3. The CDR3, as DNA: TGTGCCAGCAGCTTGGGGGACAGGGGATACACAGATACGCAGTATTTT. Amino acid sequence: CASSLGDRGYTDTQYF.

This clone was seen only once. V gene TRBV24-1 combines with J gene TRBJ2-3; 9 bases match TRBD1. Germline V gene data show CDR1 as KGHDR and CDR2 as SFDVKD. This CDR3 has 17 residues. V lost 0 bases to trimming and J lost 2 bases; unmatched junction nucleotides: 5. The chain's CDR3 is CATSDLRDRGATDTQYF. The CDR3 DNA follows: TGTGCCACCAGTGATTTGCGTGACAGGGGGGCCACAGATACGCAGTATTTT.

There are a few counts of this clone. This specimen includes other DNA sequences encoding the same CDR3. This sequence joins TRBV9 and TRBJ2-7; D uncertain. From germline, CDR1 is SGDLS and CDR2 YYNGEE. The CDR3 consists of 14 residues. V dropped 0 bases and J dropped 0 bases, with 7 bases sitting between them. The CDR3 protein is CASSVASASYEQYF. Here the CDR3 DNA reads TGTGCCAGCAGCGTAGCCAGCGCCTCCTACGAGCAGTACTTC.

The CDR3 protein is CASSLGGEIYGYTF. The CDR3 DNA is TGTGCCAGCAGTTTAGGGGGGGAAATCTATGGCTACACCTTC. The rearrangement links TRBV27 to TRBJ1-2, with a tentative D call TRBD1 (5 bases). Deletions cut 2 bases from V and 4 bases from J, with 11 bases between. The germline V gene encodes CDR1 MNHEY and CDR2 SMNVEV (reference sequence). The CDR3 contains 14 residues.

This clone was observed a few times. The chain couples TRBV5-6 to TRBJ2-7, with D unclear. CDR3 length: 19 residues. Germline CDR1 is SGHDT and CDR2 is YYEEEE. Trimming pared 6 bases from V and 2 bases from J, leaving 30 bases between. CDR3: CASTRAWRTLFGGAYEQYF. For the CDR3, the DNA is TGTGCCAGCACCCGAGCTTGGCGTACTCTGTTTGGCGGAGCCTACGAGCAGTACTTC.

The V and J genes are TRBV19 and TRBJ2-3, with 8 bases matching TRBD1. Germline CDR1 reads LNHDA; CDR2 reads SQIVND (reference sequence). CDR3 length equals 15 residues. The J segment lost 4 bases and the V segment lost 7 bases, leaving 10 bases of the junction unmatched. The CDR3 reads CASNPTGARPDTQYF. Written as DNA, the CDR3 is TGTGCCAGTAATCCGACAGGGGCCCGTCCAGATACGCAGTATTTT.

This chain links TRBV5-4 with TRBJ2-7; TRBD1 aligns across 7 bases. This CDR3 is 13 amino acids long. V lost 0 bases and J lost 5; bases outside the gene matches: 2. CDR1 and CDR2 (germline): SGHNT, YYREEE (reference sequence). The CDR3 protein is CASSLGQGNEQYF. The CDR3 nucleotides read TGTGCCAGCAGCTTGGGACAGGGCAACGAGCAGTACTTC.

This clone was seen a few times. Other nucleotide sequences in the sample specify the same CDR3. The rearrangement joins TRBV19 to TRBJ1-3; D is uncertain. The CDR3 has 14 residues. Per the germline V gene, CDR1 is LNHDA and CDR2 is SQIVND (reference sequence). V was shortened by 3 bases and J by 0 bases, with 6 bases between the two germline ends. CDR3 nucleotides: TGTGCCAGTAGTATCGGGAGCTCTGGAAACACCATATATTTT. Protein: CASSIGSSGNTIYF.

The J gene is TRBJ2-7, the V gene TRBV6-1; no reliable D call. V dropped 4 bases and J dropped 0 bases, with 16 bases sitting between them. In germline, CDR1 is MNHNS, CDR2 SASEGT. The CDR3 sequence is 16 residues long. The CDR3 region is CASSGPQVLSSYEQYF. CDR3 nucleotides: TGTGCCAGCAGTGGCCCTCAGGTCCTTAGCTCCTACGAGCAGTACTTC.

The V call is TRBV4-3, the J call TRBJ2-1; TRBD2 matches 15 bases. CDR1 and CDR2 (germline): LGHNA, YSLEER. J was trimmed by 9 bases and V by 4 bases; bases with no gene match: 4. This CDR3 has 15 residues. CDR3: CASSRGLAGGGEQFF. CDR3 nucleotide sequence: TGCGCCAGCAGCCGAGGACTAGCGGGAGGGGGTGAGCAGTTCTTC.